The entry that follows covers one T cell receptor beta chain sequence. What it binds is not known. Assay used: immunoSEQ multiplex PCR; TCRdb lists only in-frame clones, some missing. The data hold about 38,000 clones, with roughly 92% observed a single time. This sample was taken from a study of a mutant IDH1 vaccine in newly diagnosed glioma. Study in general: Treated patients showed a male proportion of approximately 62%, a female proportion of about 40%, and a mean age of roughly 40 years. Before enrollment, the patients had been treated with radiotherapy alone, temozolomide alone, or both together. Most of them had received both.

As for time point: baseline, week 1 (first vaccination visit). Sample treatment: pre-vaccination baseline after standard-of-care therapy. Study-level findings and limits: Top peripheral T cell clonotype shifts appeared unrelated to pseudoprogression.

Sample: PBMCs, taken from a glioma patient treated with radiotherapy, temozolomide or both. This sequence was found in a man aged 18-30 years with glioma.

CDR3 amino acids: CASSLAEREQYF. In DNA, the CDR3 is TGTGCCAGCTCACTGGCAGAGAGGGAGCAGTACTTC. The rearrangement joins TRBV18 to TRBJ2-7, with D uncertain. The CDR3 has 12 residues. Germline V lookup: CDR1 KGHSH, CDR2 LQKENI. With 4 bases removed from V and 7 bases from J, the gap between germline ends came to 11 bases.